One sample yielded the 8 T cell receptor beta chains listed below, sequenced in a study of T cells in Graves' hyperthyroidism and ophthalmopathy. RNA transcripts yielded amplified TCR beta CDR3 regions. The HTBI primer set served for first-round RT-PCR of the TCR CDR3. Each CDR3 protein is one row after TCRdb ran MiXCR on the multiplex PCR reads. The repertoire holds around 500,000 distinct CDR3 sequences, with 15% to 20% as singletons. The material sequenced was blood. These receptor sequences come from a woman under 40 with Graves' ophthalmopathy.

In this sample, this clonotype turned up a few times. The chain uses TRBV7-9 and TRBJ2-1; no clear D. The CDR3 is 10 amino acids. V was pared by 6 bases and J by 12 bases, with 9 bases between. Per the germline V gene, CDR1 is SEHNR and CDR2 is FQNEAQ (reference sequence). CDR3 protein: CASSLDGQFF. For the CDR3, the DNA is TGTGCCAGCAGTTTGGACGGGCAGTTCTTC.

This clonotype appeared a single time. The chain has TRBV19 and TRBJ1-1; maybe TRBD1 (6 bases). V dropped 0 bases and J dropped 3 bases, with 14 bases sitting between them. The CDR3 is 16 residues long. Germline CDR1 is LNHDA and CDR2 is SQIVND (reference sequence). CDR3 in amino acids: CASSIDSRGSDTEAFF. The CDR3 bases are TGTGCCAGTAGTATAGATTCCAGGGGATCGGACACTGAAGCTTTCTTT.

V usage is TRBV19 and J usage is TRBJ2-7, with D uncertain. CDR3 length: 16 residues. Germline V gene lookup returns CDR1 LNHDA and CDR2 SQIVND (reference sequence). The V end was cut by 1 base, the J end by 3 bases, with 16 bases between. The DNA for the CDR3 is TGTGCCAGTAGTATAGTAGCCGACCCTAGGAACTACGAGCAGTACTTC. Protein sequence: CASSIVADPRNYEQYF.

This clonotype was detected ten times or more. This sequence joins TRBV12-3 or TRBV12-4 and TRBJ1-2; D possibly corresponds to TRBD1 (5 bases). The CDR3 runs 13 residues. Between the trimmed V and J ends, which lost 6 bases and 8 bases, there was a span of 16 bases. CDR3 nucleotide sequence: TGTGCCAGCAGGGCGAGTTTAGGGGTCGGCTACACCTTC. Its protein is CASRASLGVGYTF.

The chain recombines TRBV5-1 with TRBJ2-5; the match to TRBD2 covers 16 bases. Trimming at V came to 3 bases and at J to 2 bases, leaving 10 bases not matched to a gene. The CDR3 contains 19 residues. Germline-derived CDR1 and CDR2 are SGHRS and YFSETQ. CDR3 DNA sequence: TGCGCCAGCAGCTGGGGACTAGCGGGAGGGTTTGGATGGCAAGAGACCCAGTACTTC. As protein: CASSWGLAGGFGWQETQYF.

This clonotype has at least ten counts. The CDR3 protein is CASSQERTATNEKLFF. The DNA for the CDR3 is TGTGCCAGCAGCCAGGAACGAACTGCAACTAATGAAAAACTGTTTTTT. The gene calls are TRBV3-1 and TRBJ1-4, with D hard to call. The ends were cut back, 3 bases at V and 0 bases at J, with 11 bases in the middle. This CDR3 spans 16 amino acids. The germline V gene has CDR1 LGHDT and CDR2 YNNKEL (reference sequence).

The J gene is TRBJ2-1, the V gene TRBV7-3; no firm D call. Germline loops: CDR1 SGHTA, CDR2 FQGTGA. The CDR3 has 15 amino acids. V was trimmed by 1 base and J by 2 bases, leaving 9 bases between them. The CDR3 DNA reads TGTGCCAGCAGCTTAAATACGGCCCCCTACAATGAGCAGTTCTTC. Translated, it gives CASSLNTAPYNEQFF.

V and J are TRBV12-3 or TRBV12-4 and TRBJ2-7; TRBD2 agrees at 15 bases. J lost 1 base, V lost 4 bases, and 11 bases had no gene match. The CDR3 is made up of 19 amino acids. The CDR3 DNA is TGTGCCAGCAGTTGGACCTTGGGACTAGCGGGAGGAGTGTCCTACGAGCAGTACTTC. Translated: CASSWTLGLAGGVSYEQYF.